A single sample is the source of the 30 T cell receptor beta chains below, sequenced in a study of blood T cell repertoires in COVID-19. Using immunoSEQ multiplex PCR, the repertoire was profiled, and TCRdb retains in-frame clones only, with some absent. Counted here are approximately 200,000 clones, 80% to 90% occurring once; the ten biggest clones make up around 3.7%. Sequenced sample: PBMCs or T cells enriched from blood (not recorded which). All receptors derive from a woman between 25 and 40 years old who had been exposed to COVID-19.

The rearrangement uses TRBV25-1 and TRBJ2-7; perhaps TRBD2 as D (7 bases). This CDR3 spans 14 amino acids. V gave up 2 bases and J gave up 4 bases, with 12 bases separating them. The V gene's germline CDR1 is MGHDK and CDR2 SYGVNS. CDR3 region: CASSERGGRYEQYF. The CDR3 nucleotides are TGTGCCAGCAGTGAAAGGGGGGGGAGGTACGAGCAGTACTTC.

The chain couples TRBV5-6 to TRBJ1-2; TRBD1 matches 7 bases. Unmatched junction bases numbered 10, after V lost 4 bases and J lost 4 bases. The CDR3 is 15 amino acids. Looked up from germline, CDR1 is SGHDT and CDR2 is YYEEEE. In DNA, the CDR3 is TGTGCCAGCAGCGGGGGACAGAGAAGTATCTATGGCTACACCTTC. It yields the protein CASSGGQRSIYGYTF.

This sequence joins TRBV7-9 and TRBJ1-6; D possibly corresponds to TRBD1 (5 bases). Deletions cut 1 base from V and 12 bases from J, with 10 bases between. The CDR3 is made up of 13 amino acids. Per germline, CDR1 SEHNR and CDR2 FQNEAQ (reference sequence). The CDR3 here is CASSLVPGQPLHF. The CDR3 region has the DNA TGTGCCAGCAGCTTAGTCCCAGGGCAACCCCTCCACTTT.

This clone has just a few counts. This chain links TRBV25-1 with TRBJ2-1; D might be TRBD1 (6 bases). Germline lookup yields CDR1 MGHDK and CDR2 SYGVNS. CDR3 length equals 15 residues. Trimming left V 5 bases short and J 2 bases short, with 13 bases between. CDR3 in amino acids: CASSPQGTPYNEQFF. CDR3 in DNA: TGTGCCAGCAGTCCACAGGGCACCCCCTACAATGAGCAGTTCTTC.

CDR3: CASSLFVGSWETQYF. In DNA, the CDR3 is TGTGCCAGCAGCTTGTTCGTTGGGAGTTGGGAGACCCAGTACTTC. The J gene is TRBJ2-5, the V gene TRBV5-5, with a weak D call TRBD2 (5 bases). This CDR3 region has 15 residues. Germline-derived CDR1 and CDR2 are SGHKS and YYEKEE (reference sequence). Trimming took 1 base from V and 5 from J, leaving 15 bases between them.

This chain connects TRBV4-1 to TRBJ1-5, with 7 bases fitting TRBD1. The CDR3 is made up of 16 amino acids. Germline V gene lookup returns CDR1 MGHRA and CDR2 YSYEKL. Trimming took 1 base from V and 3 from J; bases not matched to a gene: 6. The CDR3 sequence is CASSQGGQLFNQPQHF. CDR3 nucleotide sequence: TGCGCCAGCAGCCAAGGGGGACAGCTCTTCAATCAGCCCCAGCATTTT.

This clone was seen a single time. The chain links TRBV15 to TRBJ2-1; D not certain. V was cut by 0 bases and J by 3 bases, with 9 bases left in between. The CDR3 is 15 amino acids. CDR1 is LNHNV, CDR2 YYDKDF, per germline (reference sequence). The CDR3 spells CATSRDPTDYNEQFF. CDR3 bases: TGTGCCACCAGCAGAGATCCAACAGACTACAATGAGCAGTTCTTC.

Here the CDR3 DNA reads TGTGCCTGGAGTGTATGGCAGGGTGTCAGGAACACCATATATTTT. As protein: CAWSVWQGVRNTIYF. The chain links TRBV30 to TRBJ1-3, with D possibly TRBD1 on 5 matching bases. V dropped 0 bases and J dropped 7 bases, with 16 bases sitting between them. Germline assignment: CDR1 GTSNPN and CDR2 SVGIG (reference sequence). The CDR3 extends over 15 amino acids.

This rearrangement joins TRBV5-1 to TRBJ2-2; 8 nucleotides align to TRBD1. Germline trimming cut 2 bases from V and 4 bases from J; bases unmatched to any gene: 7. Germline lookup yields CDR1 SGHRS and CDR2 YFSETQ. The CDR3 has 16 residues. The CDR3 protein is CASSFRQGAATGELFF. The CDR3 DNA reads TGCGCCAGCAGCTTTCGGCAGGGGGCGGCCACCGGGGAGCTGTTTTTT.

The chain recombines TRBV9 with TRBJ1-5; TRBD1 is a possible D gene (5 bases). The germline V and J ends were trimmed by 3 bases and 10 bases, with 17 bases remaining between them. The CDR3 covers 14 residues. Germline loops: CDR1 SGDLS, CDR2 YYNGEE. The CDR3 DNA reads as TGTGCCAGCAGCGCCGGAGGGGCGAGACGTCCCCAGCATTTT. Protein product: CASSAGGARRPQHF.

This clone was detected once. This chain joins TRBV28 and TRBJ2-2, with D perhaps TRBD1 (5 bases). V was cut by 6 bases and J by 6 bases, with 8 bases left in between. The CDR3 extends over 12 amino acids. CDR1 is MDHEN and CDR2 is SYDVKM in the germline V gene. The CDR3 spells CASRGVAGELFF. In DNA form, the CDR3 reads TGTGCCAGCAGAGGGGTGGCCGGGGAGCTGTTTTTT.

The CDR3 DNA reads as TGTGCCAGTATTACCCTAGCGGGAGGGGAAGGTGAGCAGTTCTTC. Translating gives CASITLAGGEGEQFF. The chain combines TRBV28 with TRBJ2-1, with TRBD2 matching over 12 bases. The CDR3 runs 15 residues. With 9 bases clipped from V and 9 bases from J, the junction kept 12 bases outside the gene matches. CDR1 is MDHEN, CDR2 SYDVKM, per germline.

The chain is built from TRBV4-1 and TRBJ2-1; perhaps TRBD2 as D (7 bases). The germline V and J ends were trimmed by 5 bases and 7 bases, with 18 bases remaining between them. CDR3 length equals 15 residues. Germline V gene sequence: CDR1 MGHRA, CDR2 YSYEKL. CDR3 nucleotides: TGCGCCAGCAGCTACGGGGGGCTTAGGGAGAATGAGCAGTTCTTC. Translated, it gives CASSYGGLRENEQFF.

V usage is TRBV28 and J usage is TRBJ2-7; tentative D call: TRBD1 (6 bases). With 4 bases removed from V and 4 bases from J, the gap between germline ends came to 41 bases. This CDR3 has 23 residues. From germline, CDR1 is MDHEN and CDR2 SYDVKM. This CDR3 reads CASSSPIPGHLPLRSYRSYEQYF. The CDR3 bases are TGTGCCAGCAGTTCGCCCATCCCGGGACACCTTCCCCTTCGTTCTTACCGTTCTTACGAGCAGTACTTC.

This chain connects TRBV29-1 to TRBJ2-7; 9 bases map to TRBD2. The CDR3 runs 13 residues. CDR1 is SQVTM, CDR2 ANQGSEA, per germline. This chain's CDR3 is CSALLAGVHEQYF. CDR3 nucleotide sequence: TGCAGTGCGTTATTAGCGGGAGTCCACGAGCAGTACTTC.

This sequence joins TRBV5-4 and TRBJ1-1; maybe TRBD1 (6 bases). In germline, CDR1 is SGHNT, CDR2 YYREEE (reference sequence). This CDR3 comprises 16 residues. V lost 1 base and J lost 1, with 14 bases in between. The CDR3 spells CASSLPGGGQNTEAFF. In nucleotides, the CDR3 is TGTGCCAGCAGCTTGCCGGGCGGGGGACAGAACACTGAAGCTTTCTTT.

In its sample, this clone was seen once. The chain recombines TRBV19 with TRBJ1-2; D not certain. V lost 0 bases to trimming and J lost 0 bases, with 11 bases between them. CDR1 and CDR2 (germline): LNHDA, SQIVND (reference sequence). The CDR3 spans 16 residues. In DNA form, the CDR3 reads TGTGCCAGTAGTATAGATCCGAGTCTTTCTAACTATGGCTACACCTTC. Translating it yields CASSIDPSLSNYGYTF.

For the CDR3, the DNA is TGTGCCAGCAGCGTACGCAGGGTAAATTCACCCCTCCACTTT. It translates to CASSVRRVNSPLHF. The chain uses TRBV9 and TRBJ1-6, with a weak D call TRBD1 (5 bases). V was cut by 1 base and J by 7 bases, with 9 bases left in between. This CDR3 spans 14 amino acids. From germline, CDR1 is SGDLS and CDR2 YYNGEE. Drawing the rest from reference TRBV9 and TRBJ1-6, the complete variable domain is DSGVTQTPKHLITATGQRVTLRCSPRSGDLSVYWYQQSLDQGLQFLIQYYNGEERAKGNILERFSAQQFPDLHSELNLSSLELGDSALYFCASSVRRVNSPLHFGNGTRLTVT.

The CDR3 is CASSLGDTGGSPLHF. The CDR3, as DNA: TGTGCCAGCAGCTTAGGGGACACGGGGGGTTCACCCCTCCACTTT. The chain couples TRBV7-2 to TRBJ1-6, with D possibly being TRBD1 (6 bases). The ends were cut back, 1 base at V and 9 bases at J, with 13 bases in the middle. Germline assignment: CDR1 SGHTA and CDR2 FQGNSA. CDR3 length: 15 residues.

The table lists this clone with a count of one. This chain joins TRBV19 and TRBJ1-2; 7 bases map to TRBD1. Germline V gene lookup returns CDR1 LNHDA and CDR2 SQIVND (reference sequence). The ends lost 3 bases at V and 4 bases at J; junction bases unmatched: 11. This CDR3 contains 16 residues. The CDR3 protein is CASSILETGSGYGYTF. In DNA, the CDR3 is TGTGCCAGTAGTATCCTCGAGACAGGGTCAGGCTATGGCTACACCTTC.

The chain uses TRBV5-1 and TRBJ2-3, with 10 bases that match TRBD2. After removal of 5 bases from V and 4 bases from J, the junction contained 7 bases not matched to a gene. The CDR3 has 15 amino acids. CDR1 is SGHRS, CDR2 YFSETQ, per germline. Written as DNA, the CDR3 is TGCGCCAGCAGGAGCGGGAGGGCCAGGTCAGATACGCAGTATTTT. Its translation is CASRSGRARSDTQYF.

This clone was recorded a few times. V gene TRBV6-5 combines with J gene TRBJ1-2; D remains ambiguous. Looked up from germline, CDR1 is MNHEY and CDR2 is SVGAGI. V was cut by 5 bases and J by 10 bases, with 17 bases left in between. This CDR3 is built from 13 residues. The CDR3 region is CASSTRATRPYTF. As DNA, the CDR3 is TGTGCCAGCAGTACCCGGGCCACTAGGCCCTACACCTTC.

The chain carries TRBV7-6 and TRBJ2-4; tentatively, D is TRBD1 (5 bases). Trimming took off 8 bases at V and 1 base at J, with 15 bases between the two ends. CDR1 SGHVS and CDR2 FNYEAQ come from the germline V gene. The CDR3 extends over 15 amino acids. Here the CDR3 reads CASRKQAGAKNIQYF. The CDR3 DNA is TGTGCCAGCCGAAAACAGGCAGGGGCCAAAAACATTCAGTACTTC.

The chain joins TRBV19 to TRBJ1-6, with 10 bases fitting TRBD1. Germline values: CDR1 LNHDA, CDR2 SQIVND (reference sequence). The J segment lost 10 bases and the V segment lost 2 bases, leaving 8 bases of the junction unmatched. CDR3 length: 16 amino acids. CDR3 coding DNA: TGTGCCAGTAGTATACTGGGACAGGGGAGTTCCTCACCCCTCCACTTT. Its translation: CASSILGQGSSSPLHF.

This chain joins TRBV28 and TRBJ1-2, with a tentative D call TRBD1 (6 bases). Trimming pared 5 bases from V and 5 bases from J, leaving 9 bases between. The CDR3 consists of 12 residues. Germline CDR1 reads MDHEN; CDR2 reads SYDVKM. DNA for the CDR3: TGTGCCAGCAGTGTGGACAGTTATGGCTACACCTTC. It encodes CASSVDSYGYTF.

The chain combines TRBV7-9 with TRBJ2-2; D gene uncertain. CDR1 SEHNR and CDR2 FQNEAQ come from the germline V gene (reference sequence). This CDR3 has 15 residues. V was shortened by 5 bases and J by 1 base, with 11 bases between the two germline ends. The CDR3 loop is CASSKLSGNTGELFF. The CDR3 coding sequence is TGTGCCAGCAGCAAGCTCTCGGGGAACACCGGGGAGCTGTTTTTT.

V and J are TRBV3-1 (or the pseudogene TRBV3-2) and TRBJ2-2; unclear D gene. The V end was cut by 4 bases, the J end by 1 base, with 10 bases between. The CDR3 consists of 15 residues. The germline V gene encodes CDR1 LGHDT and CDR2 YNNKEL (reference sequence). CDR3 sequence: CASSPPRQNTGELFF. For the CDR3, the DNA is TGTGCCAGCAGCCCGCCCAGGCAGAACACCGGGGAGCTGTTTTTT.

This chain links TRBV3-1 (or the pseudogene TRBV3-2) with TRBJ1-3; D unresolved. The CDR3 spans 15 residues. V lost 0 bases and J 4 bases, leaving 10 bases between the germline ends. Germline V lookup: CDR1 LGHDT, CDR2 YNNKEL (reference sequence). CDR3 bases: TGTGCCAGCAGCCAAGACATCGACTACGGAAACACCATATATTTT. Translating it yields CASSQDIDYGNTIYF.

The rearrangement links TRBV28 to TRBJ2-1, with TRBD2 identical over 9 bases. V shed 7 bases and J 10 bases; nucleotides not matched to a gene: 11. This CDR3 contains 14 residues. Germline-derived CDR1 and CDR2 are MDHEN and SYDVKM. CDR3 sequence (DNA): TGTGCCAGCATACCCGGGCTAGCGGGAATCGAGCAGTTCTTC. This encodes CASIPGLAGIEQFF.

The chain joins TRBV19 to TRBJ2-7; 9 bases fit TRBD2. Germline trimming cut 3 bases from V and 7 bases from J; bases unmatched to any gene: 7. CDR3 length: 14 amino acids. CDR1 is LNHDA and CDR2 is SQIVND in the germline V gene (reference sequence). The CDR3 loop is CASSMGLAGREQYF. DNA of the CDR3: TGTGCCAGTAGTATGGGTCTAGCGGGAAGAGAGCAGTACTTC.